This paragraph reports one TCR beta chain. The CDR3 is 15 amino acids. Looked up from germline, CDR1 is SGHTA and CDR2 is FQGNSA. J lost 6 bases, V lost 6 bases, and 8 bases had no gene match. Only in-frame clones appear in the TCRdb table, and some are missing; sequencing was by immunoSEQ multiplex PCR. This table has about 110,000 clones, around nine tenths appearing once. The source of the sample is a study of cytomegalovirus exposure and HLA in healthy donors. The rearrangement joins TRBV7-2 to TRBJ1-6; TRBD1 aligns across 7 bases. Specimen: PBMCs. The clonotype originates from a woman under 40 in good health and CMV-seropositive. CDR3 region: CASRSKTGTNSPLHF. The CDR3 DNA follows: TGTGCCAGCAGGAGCAAGACAGGGACTAATTCACCCCTCCACTTT.